These T cell receptor beta chains were read from a single sample in a study of blood T cell repertoires in COVID-19. Assay used: immunoSEQ multiplex PCR; TCRdb lists only in-frame clones, some missing. This sample has about 170,000 clones; approximately 82% occur once, and the top ten carry roughly 18%. Sequencing input: peripheral blood. The receptors were sampled from a woman in her 70s who had recovered from COVID-19. CDR3s include the opening cysteine and the closing phenylalanine or tryptophan. The order of the fields is D gene, J gene, clone size, V gene, CDR3 DNA, CDR3 protein. The D gene is left open where the match is weak. Size is omitted from some rows. Given values are once, few, many or a class for expanded clones.

TRBD2 | TRBJ2-2 | - | TRBV14 | TGTGCCAGCAGCCCCAGTAGCGGGAGGAACACCGGGGAGCTGTTTTTT | CASSPSSGRNTGELFF
TRBD2 | TRBJ2-7 | - | TRBV4-2 | TGTGCCAGCAGCGAATACGGGACTAGCGGGAGGGCCTGGGGCGAGCAGTACTTC | CASSEYGTSGRAWGEQYF
TRBD1 | TRBJ2-1 | - | TRBV6-6 | TGTGCCAGCAGCGTACCGGGACAGGGCCAGAATGAGCAGTTCTTC | CASSVPGQGQNEQFF
- | TRBJ2-1 | - | TRBV9 | TGTGCCAGCAGTTGGAGGGTCCCCTACAATGAGCAGTTCTTC | CASSWRVPYNEQFF
TRBD1 | TRBJ1-2 | few | TRBV19 | TGTGCCAGTCGGGACAGCCTTAACTATGGCTACACCTTC | CASRDSLNYGYTF
TRBD2 | TRBJ2-7 | - | TRBV28 | TGTGCCAGCAGCCAACGTTGGCTAGCGGGAGGGTCCCTCGAGCAGTACTTC | CASSQRWLAGGSLEQYF
TRBD2 | TRBJ2-3 | - | TRBV4-3 | TGCGCCAGCAGCCAAGCCCGGGGACTAGGTTCGGCTGATACGCAGTATTTT | CASSQARGLGSADTQYF
TRBD2 | TRBJ2-7 | - | TRBV19 | TGTGCCAGTAGTATAGGGCCGCGGGGGAGCGGGGGCACCTACGAGCAGTACTTC | CASSIGPRGSGGTYEQYF
TRBD1 | TRBJ2-7 | - | TRBV11-3 | TGTGCCAGCAGCCCGAGGACAGGGGCCTCCTACGAGCAGTACTTC | CASSPRTGASYEQYF
- | TRBJ2-7 | - | TRBV11-2 | TGTGCCAGCAGCTACCGGAGTTGGGTTGTTGTAGACGAGCAGAACTTC | CASSYRSWVVVDEQNF
TRBD1 | TRBJ2-7 | - | TRBV15 | TGTGCCACCAGCAGAGAAGGGACAGGGTTTGGCGAGCAGTACTTC | CATSREGTGFGEQYF
- | TRBJ2-7 | once | TRBV7-2 | TGTGCCAGCAGCTCCCCACTCTCCTACGAGCAGTACTTC | CASSSPLSYEQYF
TRBD2 | TRBJ2-1 | - | TRBV9 | TGTGCCAGCAGCCCCGGTTTGCGGCGGGAGGTGATTGAGCAGTTCTTC | CASSPGLRREVIEQFF
TRBD2 | TRBJ2-7 | - | TRBV10-3 | TGTGCCATCAGGGAGTATAGCGGGAGGGCCTCCTACGAGCAGTACTTC | CAIREYSGRASYEQYF
- | TRBJ1-2 | - | TRBV13 | TGTGCCAGCAGCTTAGCAGGTGGAAATCATGGCTACACCTTC | CASSLAGGNHGYTF
- | TRBJ1-2 | - | TRBV25-1 | TGTGCCAGCAGTCCCCAAGGAGGTAACTATGGCTACACCTTC | CASSPQGGNYGYTF
TRBD2 | TRBJ2-1 | - | TRBV7-2 | TGTGCCAGTTCAACCTCTAGCGGGAGTGGTGAGCAGTTCTTC | CASSTSSGSGEQFF
TRBD1 | TRBJ2-3 | - | TRBV13 | TGTGCCAGCAGCCCAGGACAGGGGGCCATCCAAGATACGCAGTATTTT | CASSPGQGAIQDTQYF
- | TRBJ2-1 | - | TRBV18 | TGTGCCAGCTCACCCTCACAGGTCGAGACCTACAATGAGCAGTTCTTC | CASSPSQVETYNEQFF
TRBD1 | TRBJ2-7 | - | TRBV27 | TGTGCCAGCAGTTTGGACAGGGCCTTCTACGAGCAGTACTTC | CASSLDRAFYEQYF
TRBD1 | TRBJ1-3 | - | TRBV10-3 | TGTGCCATCAGCCCCGACAGGGGCTCTGGAAACACCATATATTTT | CAISPDRGSGNTIYF
TRBD1 | TRBJ2-5 | - | TRBV5-6 | TGTGCCAGCAGCACAGGGGGAGGAGCCCAAGAGACCCAGTACTTC | CASSTGGGAQETQYF
- | TRBJ1-2 | few | TRBV18 | TGTGCCAGCTCACCATTGGAGACCTCCTTGGGCTATGGCTACACCTTC | CASSPLETSLGYGYTF
TRBD1 | TRBJ1-4 | - | TRBV6-5 | TGTGCCAGCCAGGGGGCGCGGGGGGAAAAACTGTTTTTT | CASQGARGEKLFF
- | TRBJ2-7 | - | TRBV19 | TGTGCCAGTAGTCCCCGACAGGGAGGCTACGAGCAGTACTTC | CASSPRQGGYEQYF
- | TRBJ1-2 | - | TRBV3-1/TRBV3-2 | TGTGCCAGCAGCCAAGATCTGGTGGGAGACGCCAACCGCTATGGCTACACCTTC | CASSQDLVGDANRYGYTF
TRBD2 | TRBJ2-5 | few | TRBV7-8 | TGTGCCAGCAGCTTAGAGAGGGACGGACTAGGGGAGACCCAGTACTTC | CASSLERDGLGETQYF
- | TRBJ2-1 | - | TRBV5-6 | TGTGCCAGCAGCTTGGTTGGGCCCCCCTACAATGAGCAGTTCTTC | CASSLVGPPYNEQFF
- | TRBJ1-4 | - | TRBV28 | TGTGCCAGCAGTTTCCCCTCCCGGGGGGAAAAACTGTTTTTT | CASSFPSRGEKLFF
TRBD1 | TRBJ1-4 | - | TRBV5-4 | TGTGCCAGCAGCTTGAGGGCAGGGGGCGGAGAAAAACTGTTTTTT | CASSLRAGGGEKLFF
TRBD2 | TRBJ2-7 | - | TRBV27 | TGTGCCGTTGGGGGGGTGAGCTCCTACGAGCAGTACTTC | CAVGGVSSYEQYF
- | TRBJ2-2 | - | TRBV27 | TGTGCCAGCACACGGGGGTCAGCCGCGGGGGAGCTGTTTTTT | CASTRGSAAGELFF
- | TRBJ1-5 | once | TRBV3-1/TRBV3-2 | TGTGCCAGCAGCCAAGACGGGGGGAATCAGCCCCAGCATTTT | CASSQDGGNQPQHF
TRBD1 | TRBJ2-3 | - | TRBV28 | TGTGCCAGCAGTTTACTCCCTGGACAGGGTCCAGATACGCAGTATTTT | CASSLLPGQGPDTQYF
- | TRBJ2-1 | once | TRBV5-1 | TGCGCCAGCAGTACCTTAGCGGAGAGCTCCTACAATGAGCAGTTCTTC | CASSTLAESSYNEQFF
TRBD1 | TRBJ1-5 | few | TRBV19 | TGTGCCAGTACCCCGGGGGACAGGGGGCTTCAGCAGCCCCAGCATTTT | CASTPGDRGLQQPQHF
TRBD2 | TRBJ2-5 | - | TRBV4-1 | TGCGCCAGCAGCCCCGGGGGACTAGCGGGGCAAGAGACCCAGTACTTC | CASSPGGLAGQETQYF
- | TRBJ1-3 | - | TRBV7-9 | TGTGCCAGCAGCTCCGTGGGGCAGAACCGAGGAAACACCATATATTTT | CASSSVGQNRGNTIYF
- | TRBJ1-6 | - | TRBV20-1 | TGCAGTGCTAGAGAGGGGGAGGCCCTCCACTTT | CSAREGEALHF
- | TRBJ1-2 | - | TRBV9 | TGTGCCAGCAGCGTAGGTGGACAGACCGCTTACCATAACTATGGCTACACCTTC | CASSVGGQTAYHNYGYTF
- | TRBJ1-1 | few | TRBV7-6 | TGTGCCAGCAGCCCATCGGTGGGGCTCACTGAAGCTTTCTTT | CASSPSVGLTEAFF
TRBD2 | TRBJ2-1 | - | TRBV4-2 | TGTGCCAGCAGCCAGGGACTAGCGGGGGGGTACAATGAGCAGTTCTTC | CASSQGLAGGYNEQFF
TRBD1 | TRBJ2-7 | few | TRBV6-5 | TGTGCCAGCAGCCCCGGGACAGGGGTTCCCCACGAGCAGTACTTC | CASSPGTGVPHEQYF
- | TRBJ1-6 | once | TRBV19 | TGTGCCAGTAGTACGGGACACCCGGCTACCCTCCACTTT | CASSTGHPATLHF
TRBD2 | TRBJ2-2 | once | TRBV30 | TGTGCCGGGGGACTAGCGGGAGGGCGAGGGCTGTTTTTT | CAGGLAGGRGLFF
TRBD2 | TRBJ2-1 | - | TRBV9 | TGTGCCAGCCGGACTAGCGGAAATGAGCACAATGAGCAGTTCTTC | CASRTSGNEHNEQFF
- | TRBJ2-2 | - | TRBV7-8 | TGTGCCAGCAGCTTACGGGTCCAGGACTCGGTAGCTACCACCGGGGAGCTGTTTTTT | CASSLRVQDSVATTGELFF
- | TRBJ1-1 | - | TRBV28 | TGTGCCACCATCCGTGGGGAGGGTGTCACTGAAGCTTTCTTT | CATIRGEGVTEAFF
- | TRBJ2-7 | - | TRBV5-5 | TGTGCCAGCAGCTTGGGCCCGCTAATCCCCTACGAGCAGTACTTC | CASSLGPLIPYEQYF
- | TRBJ1-1 | once | TRBV7-3 | TGTGCCAGCAGCTTACCCGGGGTTTTCGAAGCTTTCTTT | CASSLPGVFEAFF
- | TRBJ1-3 | - | TRBV4-1 | TGCGCCAGCAGCCAAGGGGTGGCAGGGGCTGGAAACACCATATATTTT | CASSQGVAGAGNTIYF